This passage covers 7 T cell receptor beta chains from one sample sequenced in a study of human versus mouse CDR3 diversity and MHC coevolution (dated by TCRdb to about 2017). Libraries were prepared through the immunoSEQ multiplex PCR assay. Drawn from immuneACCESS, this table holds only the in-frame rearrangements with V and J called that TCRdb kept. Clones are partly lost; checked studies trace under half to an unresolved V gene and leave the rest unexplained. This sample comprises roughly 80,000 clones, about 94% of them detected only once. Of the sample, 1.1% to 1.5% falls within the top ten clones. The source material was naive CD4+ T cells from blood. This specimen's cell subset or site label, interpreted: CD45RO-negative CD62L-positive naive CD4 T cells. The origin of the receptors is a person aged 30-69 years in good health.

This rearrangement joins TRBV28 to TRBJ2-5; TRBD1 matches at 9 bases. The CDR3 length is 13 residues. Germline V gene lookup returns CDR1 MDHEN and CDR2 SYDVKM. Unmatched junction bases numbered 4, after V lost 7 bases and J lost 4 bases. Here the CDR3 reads CASNTGGRETQYF. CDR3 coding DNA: TGTGCCAGCAACACAGGGGGCCGAGAGACCCAGTACTTC.

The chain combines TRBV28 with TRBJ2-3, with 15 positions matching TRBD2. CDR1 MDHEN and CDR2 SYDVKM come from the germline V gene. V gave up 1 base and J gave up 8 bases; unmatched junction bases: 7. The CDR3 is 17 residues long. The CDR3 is CASSLFRTSGRAPTQYF. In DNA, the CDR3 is TGTGCCAGCAGTTTATTTAGGACTAGCGGGAGGGCACCTACGCAGTATTTT. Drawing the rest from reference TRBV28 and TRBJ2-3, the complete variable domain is DVKVTQSSRYLVKRTGEKVFLECVQDMDHENMFWYRQDPGLGLRLIYFSYDVKMKEKGDIPEGYSVSREKKERFSLILESASTNQTSMYLCASSLFRTSGRAPTQYFGPGTRLTVL.

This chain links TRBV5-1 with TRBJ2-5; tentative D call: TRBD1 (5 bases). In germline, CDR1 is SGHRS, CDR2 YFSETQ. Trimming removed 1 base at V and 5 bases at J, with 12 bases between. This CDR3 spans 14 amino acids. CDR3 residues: CASSLTAPGETQYF. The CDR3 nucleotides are TGCGCCAGCAGCTTGACTGCCCCAGGGGAGACCCAGTACTTC.

The CDR3 bases are TGTGCCAGCAGTGTTCAGGGTGATACTGAAGCTTTCTTT. It is translated as CASSVQGDTEAFF. This rearrangement joins TRBV6-5 to TRBJ1-1, with a tentative D call TRBD1 (5 bases). The germline V and J ends were trimmed by 5 bases and 5 bases, with 12 bases remaining between them. The CDR3 runs 13 residues. Germline V gives CDR1 MNHEY, CDR2 SVGAGI.

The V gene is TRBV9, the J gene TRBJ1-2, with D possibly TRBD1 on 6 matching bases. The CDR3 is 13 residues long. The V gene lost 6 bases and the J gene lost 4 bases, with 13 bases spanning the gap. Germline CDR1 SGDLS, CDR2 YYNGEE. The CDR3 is CASNGGGGYGYTF. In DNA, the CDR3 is TGTGCCAGCAACGGGGGGGGCGGCTATGGCTACACCTTC.

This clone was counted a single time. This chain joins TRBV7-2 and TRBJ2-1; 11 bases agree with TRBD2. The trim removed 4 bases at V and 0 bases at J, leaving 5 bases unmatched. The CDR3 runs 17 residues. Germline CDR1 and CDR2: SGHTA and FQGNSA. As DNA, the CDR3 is TGTGCCAGCAGCTCCCTAGCGGGGGGCGTCTCCTACAATGAGCAGTTCTTC. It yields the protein CASSSLAGGVSYNEQFF.

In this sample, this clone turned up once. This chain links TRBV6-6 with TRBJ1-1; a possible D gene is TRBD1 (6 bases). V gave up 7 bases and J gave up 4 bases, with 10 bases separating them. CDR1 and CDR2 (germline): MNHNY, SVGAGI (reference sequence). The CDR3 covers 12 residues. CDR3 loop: CASTRGGTEAFF. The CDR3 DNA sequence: TGTGCCAGCACAAGGGGGGGCACTGAAGCTTTCTTT.